This T cell receptor beta chain was recovered during a study of control samples from healthy donors and cancer patients. The trim removed 5 bases at V and 6 bases at J, leaving 11 bases unmatched. The V gene's germline CDR1 is SGHNT and CDR2 YENEEA. The CDR3 consists of 16 residues. Sequencing was performed with immunoSEQ multiplex PCR; in TCRdb, only in-frame clones are kept and a portion is missing. Among roughly 150,000 clones listed, around 90% were seen once. The chain links TRBV11-3 to TRBJ2-1, with TRBD2 identical over 9 bases. The sample consisted of blood. This TCR was recovered from a man aged 18 to 29 in good health. This CDR3 reads CASSAQAGGGANEQFF. In DNA, the CDR3 is TGTGCCAGCAGCGCCCAAGCGGGAGGCGGGGCCAATGAGCAGTTCTTC.